This TCR beta chain was found in a study of T cell responses to AZD1222 COVID-19 vaccine. Study outcomes and limitations: At 160-218 and 743-854, vaccine-associated CD4 TCRs were dominant, and they spanned spike.

Germline CDR1 and CDR2: MNHNS and SASEGT. V lost 2 bases, J lost 4 bases, and 15 bases lay in between. The CDR3 contains 16 residues. The assay was immunoSEQ multiplex PCR, and TCRdb's table has in-frame clones only and misses some. The sample has around 200,000 clones, 94% seen once; the top ten hold around 1.6%. Of note for this clone: The antigen is not known.

This chain links TRBV6-1 with TRBJ2-1; possible D gene TRBD1, 6 bases. The receptor was isolated from an adult who received the AZD1222 COVID-19 vaccine. The sequencing here drew on peripheral blood, taken 28 days after the second AZD1222 dose. The CDR3 reads CASSELYGTPYNEQFF. CDR3 in DNA: TGTGCCAGCAGTGAATTATATGGGACACCTTACAATGAGCAGTTCTTC.